This TCR beta chain was captured by sequencing in a study of sequential checkpoint blockade in melanoma. Some clones are missing from TCRdb's copy, which holds only in-frame ones; the method was immunoSEQ multiplex PCR. Of approximately 8,800 clones in the sample, 71% were seen once. The treatment denotes: randomized to nivolumab then ipilimumab (arm A) or the reverse (arm B). Germline values: CDR1 LNHDA, CDR2 SQIVND (reference sequence). Trimming took 3 bases from V and 8 from J; bases not matched to a gene: 7. CDR3 length: 14 amino acids. The sequence came from a human donor with melanoma. The sequencing used CD8+ T cells sorted from blood (inferred from file names), collected from a patient given nivolumab and ipilimumab in sequence. The chain links TRBV19 to TRBJ1-5, with 7 bases identical to TRBD1. CDR3 bases: TGTGCCAGTAGTATCCGAGGGGGCGCGGAGCCCCAGCATTTT. This sequence encodes CASSIRGGAEPQHF.